These 27 T cell receptor beta chains were sequenced from one sample in a study of human thymus T cells. TCRdb keeps only in-frame clones here, not all; method: immunoSEQ multiplex PCR. The repertoire holds about 78,000 clones, 95% to 98% seen once, with approximately 0.03% in the top ten. Thymus specimens were resections from corrective heart surgery. Sample: thymus tissue. The receptors come from a boy under two years old with a congenital heart defect but otherwise immunologically healthy.

The chain recombines TRBV7-6 with TRBJ1-2, with no clear D. The length of the CDR3 is 16 residues. CDR1 is SGHVS and CDR2 is FNYEAQ in the germline V gene. Between the trimmed V and J ends, which lost 5 bases and 2 bases, there was a span of 18 bases. CDR3 region: CASSPIPAGHNYGYTF. CDR3 DNA: TGTGCCAGCAGCCCAATCCCGGCGGGCCACAACTATGGCTACACCTTC.

The V and J genes are TRBV5-5 and TRBJ2-1; 10 bases are shared with TRBD1. The CDR3 totals 16 residues. V lost 4 bases, J lost 5 bases, and 9 bases stayed unmatched. Germline loops: CDR1 SGHKS, CDR2 YYEKEE (reference sequence). CDR3 loop: CASSPGAGTGDNEQFF. CDR3 nucleotide sequence: TGTGCCAGCAGCCCAGGGGCCGGGACAGGGGACAATGAGCAGTTCTTC.

The gene calls are TRBV7-9 and TRBJ2-5, with D hard to call. This CDR3 is built from 15 residues. V lost 2 bases to trimming and J lost 2 bases, with 12 bases between them. The germline V gene has CDR1 SEHNR and CDR2 FQNEAQ (reference sequence). Written as DNA, the CDR3 is TGTGCCAGCAGCTTACGGGCCAGACGGCAAGAGACCCAGTACTTC. This codes for CASSLRARRQETQYF.

As DNA, the CDR3 is TGTGCCAGCAGTTACCAAAGACAGGGCTGTGATGGCTACACCTTC. It yields the protein CASSYQRQGCDGYTF. V usage is TRBV6-5 and J usage is TRBJ1-2; 7 bases are shared with TRBD1. The CDR3 runs to 15 residues. Germline V gives CDR1 MNHEY, CDR2 SVGAGI. V dropped 2 bases and J dropped 6; count of bases not matched to a gene: 9.

This clone was seen once. The genes are TRBV29-1 and TRBJ2-1, with D tentatively TRBD2 (6 bases). The CDR3 sequence is 12 residues long. The V end was cut by 4 bases, the J end by 6 bases, with 10 bases between. From germline, CDR1 is SQVTM and CDR2 ANQGSEA. The CDR3 nucleotides are TGCAGCGTTGGGGGGACTTCCAATGAGCAGTTCTTC. This codes for CSVGGTSNEQFF.

As to this clone: At one end the junction does not follow the germline gene, possibly because of a read error. The chain couples TRBV11-2 to TRBJ1-2, with D perhaps TRBD1 (6 bases). Germline-derived CDR1 and CDR2 are SGHAT and FQNNGV. The CDR3 loop spans 11 amino acids. CDR3 in DNA: TGTGCCAGCAGCCGGATTGACAGGCGACCCTTC. It is translated as CASSRIDRRPF.

The V call is TRBV6-1, the J call TRBJ1-2; TRBD1 is a possible D gene (5 bases). With 11 bases removed from V and 4 bases from J, the gap between germline ends came to 14 bases. Germline CDR1 reads MNHNS; CDR2 reads SASEGT. The CDR3 runs to 12 residues. The chain's CDR3 is CAGGRALYGYTF. CDR3 DNA: TGTGCCGGGGGGAGGGCCCTCTATGGCTACACCTTC.

V is TRBV30 and J is TRBJ1-1, with D unclear. The CDR3 consists of 16 residues. Germline V gene data show CDR1 as GTSNPN and CDR2 as SVGIG (reference sequence). V was shortened by 2 bases and J by 0 bases, with 16 bases between the two germline ends. The CDR3 region is CAWSTWFGELNTEAFF. The CDR3 nucleotides read TGTGCCTGGAGTACGTGGTTCGGTGAATTGAACACTGAAGCTTTCTTT.

The chain joins TRBV28 to TRBJ2-1; D gene uncertain. Germline-derived CDR1 and CDR2 are MDHEN and SYDVKM. The CDR3 has 12 amino acids. The germline V and J ends were trimmed by 3 bases and 7 bases, with 7 bases remaining between them. CDR3 protein: CASSFWYNEQFF. CDR3 DNA: TGTGCCAGCAGTTTTTGGTATAATGAGCAGTTCTTC.

This rearrangement joins TRBV6-1 to TRBJ2-7, with D perhaps matching TRBD1 (5 bases). The CDR3 covers 15 residues. Trimming shortened V by 3 bases and J by 0 bases, and 12 bases separated the two germline ends. Germline V gene lookup returns CDR1 MNHNS and CDR2 SASEGT. CDR3 DNA: TGTGCCAGCAGTGAGTGGGGCTTCAGCTCCTACGAGCAGTACTTC. It specifies CASSEWGFSSYEQYF.

The chain couples TRBV7-2 to TRBJ2-5; 12 bases match TRBD2. The CDR3 contains 16 residues. Trimming took 5 bases from V and 3 from J; bases not matched to a gene: 7. Germline loops: CDR1 SGHTA, CDR2 FQGNSA. CDR3 in DNA: TGTGCCAGCAGCGTATCTAGCGGGGGGGCGAAAGAGACCCAGTACTTC. This gives the protein CASSVSSGGAKETQYF.

The sample holds one count of this clone. J is TRBJ2-3 and V is TRBV25-1; TRBD1 agrees at 8 bases. Germline V gene data show CDR1 as MGHDK and CDR2 as SYGVNS. CDR3 size: 15 residues. With 1 base clipped from V and 4 bases from J, the junction kept 4 bases outside the gene matches. The CDR3 DNA reads as TGTGCCAGCAGTGAATCACCCAGGGGGCCAGATACGCAGTATTTT. It is translated as CASSESPRGPDTQYF.

The genes are TRBV5-6 and TRBJ2-6; 7 bases line up with TRBD1. CDR1 is SGHDT, CDR2 YYEEEE, per germline. With V trimmed by 4 bases and J by 1 base, 11 bases remained unmatched. The CDR3 runs 18 residues. The chain's CDR3 is CASSKYRDRTSGANVLTF. Here the CDR3 DNA reads TGTGCCAGCAGCAAATACCGGGACAGAACTTCTGGGGCCAACGTCCTGACTTTC.

This sequence joins TRBV28 and TRBJ1-1; 7 bases agree with TRBD1. The germline V gene has CDR1 MDHEN and CDR2 SYDVKM. The CDR3 contains 13 residues. With V trimmed by 2 bases and J by 8 bases, 5 bases remained unmatched. CDR3 bases: TGTGCCAGCAGTTTAACGGCAGGGGGAGAAGCTTTCTTT. Translating it yields CASSLTAGGEAFF.

The J gene is TRBJ1-6, the V gene TRBV30; D call uncertain. The CDR3 totals 16 residues. Germline V lookup: CDR1 GTSNPN, CDR2 SVGIG (reference sequence). V was pared by 3 bases and J by 12 bases, with 24 bases between. Here the CDR3 reads CAWSRMWEATRGPLHF. The DNA of the CDR3 is TGTGCCTGGAGCCGGATGTGGGAGGCCACCAGAGGACCCCTCCACTTT.

This chain links TRBV7-9 with TRBJ1-2; TRBD1 agrees at 9 bases. CDR1 is SEHNR, CDR2 FQNEAQ, per germline (reference sequence). V dropped 3 bases and J dropped 3; count of bases not matched to a gene: 2. The CDR3 sequence is 14 residues long. The CDR3 DNA reads as TGTGCCAGCAGCTTGGACAGGGGAGACTATGGCTACACCTTC. Protein sequence: CASSLDRGDYGYTF.

The genes are TRBV27 and TRBJ1-3; D is possibly TRBD1 (5 bases). Germline lookup yields CDR1 MNHEY and CDR2 SMNVEV (reference sequence). V was cut by 5 bases and J by 0 bases, with 8 bases left in between. The CDR3 has 14 residues. CDR3 nucleotide sequence: TGTGCCAGCAGTAACAGGACCTCTGGAAACACCATATATTTT. Translated: CASSNRTSGNTIYF.

This clone was found once. The V call is TRBV6-4, the J call TRBJ2-5, with D uncertain. This CDR3 spans 13 amino acids. The V end lost 5 bases, the J end lost 5 bases, and 12 bases lay between the germline ends. Germline CDR1 and CDR2: MRHNA and SNTAGT. The CDR3 loop is CASSPNIGETQYF. The CDR3 DNA reads as TGTGCCAGCAGTCCAAACATCGGGGAGACCCAGTACTTC.

The rearrangement joins TRBV7-2 to TRBJ2-3; perhaps TRBD1 as D (5 bases). V dropped 1 base and J dropped 4 bases, with 15 bases sitting between them. This CDR3 is built from 16 residues. Germline V CDR1 and CDR2: SGHTA, FQGNSA. For the CDR3, the DNA is TGTGCCAGCAGCTTAGTGGGGCCGGCCGACGCAGATACGCAGTATTTT. Translation gives CASSLVGPADADTQYF.

The chain recombines TRBV2 with TRBJ2-5; 10 bases agree with TRBD1. V shed 10 bases, J shed 4 bases, and the junction held 9 bases outside the gene matches. The CDR3 sequence is 14 residues long. The germline V gene has CDR1 SNHLY and CDR2 FYNNEI. As DNA, the CDR3 is TGTGCCACCAAATGGGGACAGGGGCGAGAGACCCAGTACTTC. Translated, it gives CATKWGQGRETQYF.

The chain carries TRBV19 and TRBJ2-4; TRBD2 agrees at 7 bases. Germline CDR1 reads LNHDA; CDR2 reads SQIVND (reference sequence). V shed 6 bases and J 1 base; nucleotides not matched to a gene: 12. The CDR3 has 17 amino acids. CDR3 region: CASRPQEVSGAKNIQYF. Written as DNA, the CDR3 is TGTGCCAGTAGGCCTCAAGAAGTTAGCGGGGCCAAAAACATTCAGTACTTC.

The chain uses TRBV6-1 and TRBJ1-4, with 7 bases aligning to TRBD1. This CDR3 comprises 16 residues. The germline V gene has CDR1 MNHNS and CDR2 SASEGT. With V trimmed by 0 bases and J by 5 bases, 6 bases remained unmatched. The CDR3 DNA sequence: TGTGCCAGCAGTGAAGCTTGTACAGGGGTGAATGAAAAACTGTTTTTT. This gives the protein CASSEACTGVNEKLFF.

The chain combines TRBV10-1 with TRBJ1-3; 8 nucleotides match TRBD1. CDR1 is WNHNN, CDR2 SYGVQD, per germline (reference sequence). The trim removed 9 bases at V and 1 base at J, leaving 5 bases unmatched. The length of the CDR3 is 14 residues. Here the CDR3 DNA reads TGCGCCAGTCTAACAGGGGGTTCTGGAAACACCATATATTTT. This gives the protein CASLTGGSGNTIYF.

CDR3 coding DNA: TGTGCCAGCAGTGACCTATCGGACAGGACGAACACCGGGGAGCTGTTTTTT. Translated: CASSDLSDRTNTGELFF. This chain joins TRBV6-1 and TRBJ2-2, with 7 bases aligning to TRBD1. V was clipped by 3 bases and J by 0 bases; unmatched bases: 7. This CDR3 is 17 amino acids long. Per germline, CDR1 MNHNS and CDR2 SASEGT.

V gene TRBV7-9 combines with J gene TRBJ2-2, with 8 positions matching TRBD2. The V gene end was trimmed by 0 bases and the J gene end by 1 base; junction bases not matched to a gene: 4. Germline V gene lookup returns CDR1 SEHNR and CDR2 FQNEAQ (reference sequence). This CDR3 has 17 amino acids. CDR3 nucleotide sequence: TGTGCCAGCAGCTTAGCCCAACTAGCGGAGAACACCGGGGAGCTGTTTTTT. Protein product: CASSLAQLAENTGELFF.

This clone was recorded a few times. No conserved phenylalanine or tryptophan is present at the end of the CDR3, so a read error is the likely explanation. No DNA is shown, since the ends of the CDR3 on it are uncertain; the CDR3 is the one TCRdb lists. The CDR3 region is CAGLGGRAIPVS. The J gene is TRBJ1-2, the V gene TRBV2. Inclusive of both ends, the CDR3 amounts to 12 amino acids. CDR1 is SNHLY and CDR2 is FYNNEI in the germline V gene.

This rearrangement joins TRBV9 to TRBJ1-3; TRBD1 is a possible D gene (5 bases). This CDR3 is built from 15 residues. V lost 5 bases to trimming and J lost 0 bases, with 12 bases between them. Germline V gene data show CDR1 as SGDLS and CDR2 as YYNGEE. The CDR3, as DNA: TGTGCCAGCAGTCGGGACGGCAGCTCTGGAAACACCATATATTTT. It yields the protein CASSRDGSSGNTIYF.